A single sample gave rise to the 10 T cell receptor beta chains below, sequenced in a study of type 1 and type 2 diabetes patients. Genomic DNA was the PCR template. A primer set of 30 forward and 13 reverse primers amplified the CDR3. TCRdb called the multiplex PCR reads again in MiXCR, with one record for every CDR3 protein. The sample consists of fewer than 300,000 distinct CDR3 sequences, 45% to 60% of them appearing once. The sequenced material came from peripheral blood mononuclear cells (PBMCs). These receptors were taken from a young man with type 2 diabetes.

The chain carries TRBV29-1 and TRBJ2-1; TRBD2 matches at 8 bases. CDR3 length equals 14 residues. The V gene's germline CDR1 is SQVTM and CDR2 ANQGSEA. The V and J ends lost 4 bases and 5 bases, in that order; junction bases with no gene match: 7. The DNA for the CDR3 is TGCAGCGTTGGTTCGGGAGGGAGTGACAATGAGCAGTTCTTC. Its protein product is CSVGSGGSDNEQFF.

The chain employs TRBV19 and TRBJ1-5; no reliable D call. The CDR3 has 15 residues. With 5 bases removed from V and 5 bases from J, the gap between germline ends came to 16 bases. Germline CDR1 LNHDA, CDR2 SQIVND (reference sequence). The CDR3 DNA sequence: TGTGCCAGTAGTCCTCTAAAACAAGGCCATCAGCCCCAGCATTTT. Translating it yields CASSPLKQGHQPQHF.

A few counts support this clonotype. This chain joins TRBV4-1 and TRBJ2-5, with TRBD2 as a possible D gene (6 bases). This CDR3 region has 13 residues. CDR1 and CDR2 from the germline V gene are MGHRA and YSYEKL. V lost 3 bases to trimming and J lost 4 bases, with 9 bases between them. Written as DNA, the CDR3 is TGCGCCAGCAGCCAGACTAGACGAGAGACCCAGTACTTC. This encodes CASSQTRRETQYF.

This chain connects TRBV27 to TRBJ2-7; D not resolved. The CDR3 runs 16 residues. Germline loops: CDR1 MNHEY, CDR2 SMNVEV (reference sequence). Trimming left V 6 bases short and J 0 bases short, with 18 bases between. The CDR3 nucleotides read TGTGCCAGCAGACGAATCGGACCCATTCCCTCCTACGAGCAGTACTTC. Translating it yields CASRRIGPIPSYEQYF.

The chain links TRBV20-1 to TRBJ2-7; the D call may be TRBD1 or TRBD2 (6 bases each). Trimming took 3 bases from V and 6 from J, leaving 9 bases between them. This CDR3 has 11 residues. In germline, CDR1 is DFQATT, CDR2 SNEGSKA (reference sequence). This CDR3 is CSARGGVEQYF. Here the CDR3 DNA reads TGCAGTGCTAGGGGGGGCGTCGAGCAGTACTTC.

The chain couples TRBV30 to TRBJ1-1; D is possibly TRBD1 (6 bases). The CDR3 spans 15 residues. Germline values: CDR1 GTSNPN, CDR2 SVGIG (reference sequence). The V end was cut by 1 base, the J end by 2 bases, with 14 bases between. CDR3 in DNA: TGTGCCTGGAGTGGCCGATGGACAGTTAACACTGAAGCTTTCTTT. It encodes CAWSGRWTVNTEAFF.

As to this clonotype: A single base separates this from a much larger clone, so it may be a read error. The V call is TRBV25-1, the J call TRBJ1-1; the D is unclear. This CDR3 region has 12 residues. The germline V gene has CDR1 MGHDK and CDR2 SYGVNS. The CDR3 is CASHSFGDEASF. The CDR3 DNA sequence: TGTGCCAGCCATTCTTTCGGGGATGAAGCTTCCTTT.

The rearrangement uses TRBV5-1 and TRBJ1-1, with TRBD1 identical over 10 bases. V dropped 4 bases and J dropped 5; count of bases not matched to a gene: 2. The CDR3 length is 13 residues. The germline gives CDR1 SGHRS, CDR2 YFSETQ. In DNA form, the CDR3 reads TGCGCCAGCAGCGTGGGACAGGGGACTGAAGCTTTCTTT. This codes for CASSVGQGTEAFF.

This chain uses TRBV27 with TRBJ2-7; 7 bases match TRBD1. This CDR3 comprises 14 residues. Germline V gene lookup returns CDR1 MNHEY and CDR2 SMNVEV (reference sequence). J lost 3 bases, V lost 5 bases, and 7 bases had no gene match. This CDR3 reads CASSLTGSLYEQYF. CDR3 nucleotide sequence: TGTGCCAGCAGTCTGACAGGGTCCCTCTACGAGCAGTACTTC.

V usage is TRBV12-3 or TRBV12-4 and J usage is TRBJ2-1; TRBD1 matches at 9 bases. Trimming cost V 3 bases and J 6 bases; bases outside gene matches: 12. CDR3 length: 17 residues. For the CDR3, the DNA is TGTGCCAGCAGTTTGGTTAAACCGGGACAGGGACGCAATGAGCAGTTCTTC. Its protein is CASSLVKPGQGRNEQFF.